This T cell receptor (beta chain) was identified in a study of blood T cell repertoires in COVID-19. Per the original methods: Amplified reference gene primers provided the basis for estimating nucleated cell counts. Libraries were prepared by immunoSEQ multiplex PCR; TCRdb keeps only in-frame clonotypes and omits some of them. V, J and clone size reflect that table, while D and trimming were determined from the DNA. The table lists 250,000 or so clones, 85% to 90% of them singletons. In this sample, this clone turned up a few times. CDR3 length: 12 amino acids. V shed 6 bases and J shed 4 bases, with 4 bases lying between them. Living in about 25 US areas, the participants were between roughly 18 and 89 years of age.

Sequencing was carried out using PBMCs or T cells enriched from blood (not recorded which). V is TRBV12-3 or TRBV12-4 and J is TRBJ1-6; no firm D call. This sequence originates from a man between 40 and 49 years old who had recovered from COVID-19. CDR3 sequence: CASRQYNSPLHF. The CDR3, as DNA: TGTGCCAGCAGACAGTATAATTCACCCCTCCACTTT.